The 4 T cell receptor beta chains below all came from one sample that was sequenced in a study of shared clonotypes between healthy human individuals. The repertoire was sequenced with immunoSEQ multiplex PCR; TCRdb's copy has only in-frame clones and lacks some. Among a few million clones listed, about 93% were seen once. Naive-designated CD8 cells lacked CD45RO, were positively enriched for CCR7, and omitted terminally differentiated effector memory CD45RA+ cells. Sequences were obtained from naive CD8+ T cells from PBMCs. The source of these receptors is a man aged 18 to 29 in good health. Some clones in this sample may be carry-over from other donors' samples.

V and J are TRBV15 and TRBJ2-1; the D gene is possibly TRBD2 (5 bases). The ends were cut back, 0 bases at V and 8 bases at J, with 11 bases in the middle. CDR3 length: 14 amino acids. Germline V gene lookup returns CDR1 LNHNV and CDR2 YYDKDF (reference sequence). The CDR3 sequence: CATSRDDNGDEQFF. The DNA of the CDR3 is TGTGCCACCAGCAGAGATGACAACGGGGATGAGCAGTTCTTC.

This chain uses TRBV7-8 with TRBJ2-7, with 7 bases matching TRBD2. Per the germline V gene, CDR1 is SGHVS and CDR2 is FQNEAQ. The CDR3 consists of 15 residues. Losses at the gene ends were 5 bases for V and 4 bases for J; bases not matched to a gene: 11. The CDR3 loop reads CASSRTREPPYEQYF. The CDR3 region has the DNA TGTGCCAGCAGCCGGACTAGGGAGCCACCTTACGAGCAGTACTTC.

DNA for the CDR3: TGCGCCAGCAGCTTGGTGTTCGCCAGGGAAGCCACCTACGAGCAGTACTTC. Encoded protein: CASSLVFAREATYEQYF. The genes are TRBV5-1 and TRBJ2-7; D possibly corresponds to TRBD1 (5 bases). V dropped 0 bases and J dropped 2 bases, with 18 bases sitting between them. Germline-derived CDR1 and CDR2 are SGHRS and YFSETQ. This CDR3 is built from 17 residues.

This chain links TRBV19 with TRBJ1-2; D unclear. Germline V lookup: CDR1 LNHDA, CDR2 SQIVND (reference sequence). The CDR3 loop spans 13 amino acids. V was trimmed by 7 bases and J by 8 bases, leaving 17 bases between them. This CDR3 reads CASTAVRFEGYTF. CDR3 sequence (DNA): TGTGCCAGTACGGCGGTCCGGTTCGAGGGCTACACCTTC.